The TCR beta chain described here comes from a study of CD8+ T cells in alopecia areata. The study, taken as a whole, reports: Higher clonality was seen in lesional scalp than in normal scalp, especially in alopecia totalis/universalis.

Following extraction, RNA underwent reverse transcription to cDNA, which served as the sequencing template. The method was immunoSEQ multiplex PCR; TCRdb's version includes in-frame clones alone and lacks a portion of them. Of 170,000 or so clones in the sample, 55% to 75% were seen once. As concerns this clone: Its antigen is unidentified.

Described treatment: oral pan-JAK inhibitor, 5-10 mg twice daily. The CDR3 totals 15 residues. The V end lost 0 bases, the J end lost 6 bases, and 9 bases lay between the germline ends. Germline V gives CDR1 LGHNA, CDR2 YNFKEQ. The material sequenced was CD4+ T cells sorted from blood, taken at week 4, from a patient treated with tofacitinib. This sequence was found in a human donor with alopecia areata. The chain is built from TRBV4-2 and TRBJ1-6; possible D gene TRBD1, 6 bases. The CDR3 loop reads CASSQDPRGNSPLHF. The DNA of the CDR3 is TGTGCCAGCAGCCAAGATCCCAGGGGTAATTCACCCCTCCACTTT.